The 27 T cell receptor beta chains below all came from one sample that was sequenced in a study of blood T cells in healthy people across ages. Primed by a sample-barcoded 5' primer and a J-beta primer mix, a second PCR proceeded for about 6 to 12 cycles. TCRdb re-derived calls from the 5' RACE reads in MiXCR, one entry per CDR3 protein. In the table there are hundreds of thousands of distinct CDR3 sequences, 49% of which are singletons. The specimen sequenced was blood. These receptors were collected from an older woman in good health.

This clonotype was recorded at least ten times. The CDR3 reads CSVEGAQRETQYF. The CDR3 coding sequence is TGCAGCGTTGAAGGAGCCCAGAGAGAGACCCAGTACTTC. The chain has TRBV29-1 and TRBJ2-5; no reliable D call. V lost 1 base and J lost 4, with 10 bases in between. Germline V gene lookup returns CDR1 SQVTM and CDR2 ANQGSEA. This CDR3 has 13 amino acids.

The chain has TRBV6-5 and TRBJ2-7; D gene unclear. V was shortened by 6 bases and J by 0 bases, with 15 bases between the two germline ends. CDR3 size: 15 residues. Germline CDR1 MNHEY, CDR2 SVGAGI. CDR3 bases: TGTGCCAGCAGGCCCACCGGTCTAGGCTCCTACGAGCAGTACTTC. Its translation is CASRPTGLGSYEQYF.

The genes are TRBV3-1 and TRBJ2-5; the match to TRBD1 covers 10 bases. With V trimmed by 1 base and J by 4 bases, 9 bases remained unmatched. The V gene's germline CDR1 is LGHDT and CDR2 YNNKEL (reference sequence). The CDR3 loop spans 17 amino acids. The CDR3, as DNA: TGTGCCAGCAGCCAAGCTCGGGGGCGGACAGGGGGAGAGACCCAGTACTTC. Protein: CASSQARGRTGGETQYF.

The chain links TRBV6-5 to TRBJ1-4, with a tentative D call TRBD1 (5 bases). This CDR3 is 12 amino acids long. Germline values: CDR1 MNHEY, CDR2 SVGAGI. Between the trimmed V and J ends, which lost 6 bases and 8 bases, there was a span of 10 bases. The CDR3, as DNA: TGTGCCAGCAGAGGGGCGGCCGAAAAACTGTTTTTT. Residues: CASRGAAEKLFF.

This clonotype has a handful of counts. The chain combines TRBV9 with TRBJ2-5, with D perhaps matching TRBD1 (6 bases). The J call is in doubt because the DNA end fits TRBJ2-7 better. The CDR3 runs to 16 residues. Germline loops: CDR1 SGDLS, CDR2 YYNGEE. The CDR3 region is CASSPTGQSPGYEQYF. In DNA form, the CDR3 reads TGTGCCAGCAGCCCGACAGGACAGAGTCCGGGCTACGAGCAGTACTTC.

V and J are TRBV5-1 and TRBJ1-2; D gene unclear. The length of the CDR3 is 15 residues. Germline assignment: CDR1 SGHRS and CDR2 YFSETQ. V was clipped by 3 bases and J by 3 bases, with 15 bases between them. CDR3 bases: TGCGCCAGCAGCTACCCGACAAGACCGGACTATGGCTACACCTTC. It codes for CASSYPTRPDYGYTF.

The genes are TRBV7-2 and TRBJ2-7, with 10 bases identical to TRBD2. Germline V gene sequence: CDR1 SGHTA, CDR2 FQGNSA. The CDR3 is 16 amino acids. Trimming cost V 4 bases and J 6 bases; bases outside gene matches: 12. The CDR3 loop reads CASSSRGTSARGEQYF. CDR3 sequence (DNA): TGTGCCAGCAGCTCCCGAGGGACTAGCGCGCGGGGCGAGCAGTACTTC. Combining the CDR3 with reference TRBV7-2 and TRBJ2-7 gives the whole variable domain GAGVSQSPSNKVTEKGKDVELRCDPISGHTALYWYRQSLGQGLEFLIYFQGNSAPDKSGLPSDRFSAERTGGSVSTLTIQRTQQEDSAVYLCASSSRGTSARGEQYFGPGTRLTVT.

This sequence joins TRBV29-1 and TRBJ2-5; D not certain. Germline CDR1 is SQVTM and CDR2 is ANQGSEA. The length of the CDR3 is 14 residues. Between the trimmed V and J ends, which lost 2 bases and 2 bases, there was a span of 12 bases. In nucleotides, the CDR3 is TGCAGCGTTGAAAGGTTCGGAAGACAAGAGACCCAGTACTTC. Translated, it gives CSVERFGRQETQYF. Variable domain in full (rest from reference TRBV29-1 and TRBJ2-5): SAVISQKPSRDICQRGTSLTIQCQVDSQVTMMFWYRQQPGQSLTLIATANQGSEATYESGFVIDKFPISRPNLTFSTLTVSNMSPEDSSIYLCSVERFGRQETQYFGPGTRLLVL.

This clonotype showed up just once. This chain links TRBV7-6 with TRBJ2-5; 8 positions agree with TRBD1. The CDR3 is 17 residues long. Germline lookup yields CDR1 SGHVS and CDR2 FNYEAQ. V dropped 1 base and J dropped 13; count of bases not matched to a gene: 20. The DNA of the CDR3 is TGTGCCAGCAGCTTAGGGTTGGAGCAGGGGGCTGTCTACGAGCTGTACTTC. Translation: CASSLGLEQGAVYELYF.

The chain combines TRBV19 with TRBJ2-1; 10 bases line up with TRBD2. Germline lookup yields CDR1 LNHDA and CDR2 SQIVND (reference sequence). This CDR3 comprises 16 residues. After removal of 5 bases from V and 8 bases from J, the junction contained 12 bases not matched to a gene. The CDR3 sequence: CASSLKASGRGDEQFF. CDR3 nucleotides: TGTGCCAGTAGTCTTAAGGCTAGCGGGAGAGGCGATGAGCAGTTCTTC. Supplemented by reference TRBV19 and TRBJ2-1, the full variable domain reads DGGITQSPKYLFRKEGQNVTLSCEQNLNHDAMYWYRQDPGQGLRLIYYSQIVNDFQKGDIAEGYSVSREKKESFPLTVTSAQKNPTAFYLCASSLKASGRGDEQFFGPGTRLTVL.

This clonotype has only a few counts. The DNA for the CDR3 is TGCAGTGCCCGGACTGGTTTCGATACGCAGTATTTT. Translating gives CSARTGFDTQYF. The chain joins TRBV20-1 to TRBJ2-3; the D gene is possibly TRBD2 (5 bases). Looked up from germline, CDR1 is DFQATT and CDR2 is SNEGSKA (reference sequence). The V and J ends lost 6 bases and 6 bases respectively, with 13 bases between them. This CDR3 is built from 12 residues.

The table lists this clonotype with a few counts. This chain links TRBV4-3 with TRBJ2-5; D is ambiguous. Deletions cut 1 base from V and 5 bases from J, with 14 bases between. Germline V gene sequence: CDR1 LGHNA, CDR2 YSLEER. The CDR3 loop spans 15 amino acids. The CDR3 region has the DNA TGCGCCAGCAGCCAAGGCGGCGGCACTCGGGAGACCCAGTACTTC. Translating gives CASSQGGGTRETQYF.

As DNA, the CDR3 is TGCAGCGTTCAGAAGAGTAGTCCCCGCGGTCAGTACTTC. Amino acid sequence: CSVQKSSPRGQYF. The rearrangement joins TRBV29-1 to TRBJ2-5; no firm D call. Deletions cut 5 bases from V and 11 bases from J, with 21 bases between. CDR3 length: 13 residues. Germline CDR1 reads SQVTM; CDR2 reads ANQGSEA.

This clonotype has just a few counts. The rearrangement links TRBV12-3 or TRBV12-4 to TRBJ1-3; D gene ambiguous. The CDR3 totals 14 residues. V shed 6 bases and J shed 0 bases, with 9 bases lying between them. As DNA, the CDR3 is TGTGCCAGCAGCCCAAGGACCTCTGGAAACACCATATATTTT. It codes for CASSPRTSGNTIYF.

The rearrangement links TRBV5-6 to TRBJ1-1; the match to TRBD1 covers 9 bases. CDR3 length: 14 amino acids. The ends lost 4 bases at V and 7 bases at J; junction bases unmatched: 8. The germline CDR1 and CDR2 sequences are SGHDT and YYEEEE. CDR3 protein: CASSRQGDYVEAFF. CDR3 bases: TGTGCCAGCAGCCGACAGGGGGACTACGTTGAAGCTTTCTTT.

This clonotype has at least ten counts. CDR3 sequence (DNA): TGCGCCAGCAGCTTGGTGGACAGGAAGTACGAGCAGTACTTC. Translating it yields CASSLVDRKYEQYF. V usage is TRBV5-1 and J usage is TRBJ2-7, with 7 bases identical to TRBD1. Losses at the gene ends were 0 bases for V and 4 bases for J; bases not matched to a gene: 4. This CDR3 spans 14 amino acids. Looked up from germline, CDR1 is SGHRS and CDR2 is YFSETQ.

The CDR3: CSAHPLDSTRNEQFF. The CDR3 nucleotides are TGCAGTGCTCATCCTTTGGACTCGACGAGGAATGAGCAGTTCTTC. V usage is TRBV20-1 and J usage is TRBJ2-1; tentatively, D is TRBD2 (5 bases). Germline V gene sequence: CDR1 DFQATT, CDR2 SNEGSKA (reference sequence). Trimming took 5 bases from V and 7 from J, leaving 21 bases between them. This CDR3 region has 15 residues.

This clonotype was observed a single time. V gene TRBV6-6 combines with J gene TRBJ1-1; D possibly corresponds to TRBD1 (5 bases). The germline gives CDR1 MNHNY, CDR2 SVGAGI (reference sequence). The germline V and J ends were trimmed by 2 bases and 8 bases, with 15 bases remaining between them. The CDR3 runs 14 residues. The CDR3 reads CASSYGAVRREAFF. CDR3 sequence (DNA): TGTGCCAGCAGTTACGGGGCAGTGCGGAGGGAAGCTTTCTTT.

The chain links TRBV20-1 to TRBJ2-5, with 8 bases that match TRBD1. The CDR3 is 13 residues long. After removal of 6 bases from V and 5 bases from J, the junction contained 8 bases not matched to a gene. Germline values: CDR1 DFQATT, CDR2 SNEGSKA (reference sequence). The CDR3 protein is CSALRTGMETQYF. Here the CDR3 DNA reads TGCAGTGCCCTCCGGACAGGGATGGAGACCCAGTACTTC.

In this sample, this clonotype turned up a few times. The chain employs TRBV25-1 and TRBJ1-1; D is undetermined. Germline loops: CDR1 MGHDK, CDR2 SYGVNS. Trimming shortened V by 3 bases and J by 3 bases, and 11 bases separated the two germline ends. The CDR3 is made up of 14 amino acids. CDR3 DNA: TGTGCCAGCAGTGATCCCGGACGACACACTGAAGCTTTCTTT. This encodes CASSDPGRHTEAFF. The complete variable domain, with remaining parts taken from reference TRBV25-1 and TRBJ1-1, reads EADIYQTPRYLVIGTGKKITLECSQTMGHDKMYWYQQDPGMELHLIHYSYGVNSTEKGDLSSESTVSRIRTEHFPLTLESARPSHTSQYLCASSDPGRHTEAFFGQGTRLTVV.

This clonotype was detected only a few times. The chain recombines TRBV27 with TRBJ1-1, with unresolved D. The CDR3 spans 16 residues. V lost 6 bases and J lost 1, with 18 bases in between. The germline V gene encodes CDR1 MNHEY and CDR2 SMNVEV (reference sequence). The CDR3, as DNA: TGTGCCAGCAGCCCTTCCCCCTTCATAGCGAACACTGAAGCTTTCTTT. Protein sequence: CASSPSPFIANTEAFF.

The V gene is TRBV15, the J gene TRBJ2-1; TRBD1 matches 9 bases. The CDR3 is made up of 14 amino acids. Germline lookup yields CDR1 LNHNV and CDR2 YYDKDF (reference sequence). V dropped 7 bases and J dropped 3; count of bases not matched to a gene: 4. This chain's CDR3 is CATKGGQGYNEQFF. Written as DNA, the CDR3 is TGTGCCACCAAGGGGGGACAGGGCTACAATGAGCAGTTCTTC.

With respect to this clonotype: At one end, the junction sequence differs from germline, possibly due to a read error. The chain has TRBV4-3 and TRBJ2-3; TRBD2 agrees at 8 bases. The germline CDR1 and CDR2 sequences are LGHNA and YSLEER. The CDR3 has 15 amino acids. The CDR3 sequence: CASSQESGGADAQYF. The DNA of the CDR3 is TGCGCCAGCAGCCAGGAGTCGGGAGGGGCAGATGCGCAGTATTTT.

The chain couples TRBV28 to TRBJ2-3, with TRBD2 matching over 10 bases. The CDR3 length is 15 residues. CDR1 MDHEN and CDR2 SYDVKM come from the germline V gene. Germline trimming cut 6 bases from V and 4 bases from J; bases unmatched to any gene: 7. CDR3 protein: CASSVDLAGADTQYF. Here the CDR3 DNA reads TGTGCCAGCAGCGTGGATCTAGCGGGAGCAGATACGCAGTATTTT.

The CDR3 sequence is CAIRGDSTYEQYF. The CDR3 nucleotides read TGTGCCATCAGGGGGGACAGCACCTACGAGCAGTACTTC. The chain is built from TRBV10-3 and TRBJ2-7; 7 bases match TRBD1. The CDR3 totals 13 residues. Per germline, CDR1 ENHRY and CDR2 SYGVKD. Losses at the gene ends were 6 bases for V and 2 bases for J; bases not matched to a gene: 4.

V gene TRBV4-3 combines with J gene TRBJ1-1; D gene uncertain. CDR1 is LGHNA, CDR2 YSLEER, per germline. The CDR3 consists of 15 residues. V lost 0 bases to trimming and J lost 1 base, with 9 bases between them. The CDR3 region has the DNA TGCGCCAGCAGCCAAGATGGGATAGGGAACACTGAAGCTTTCTTT. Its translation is CASSQDGIGNTEAFF.

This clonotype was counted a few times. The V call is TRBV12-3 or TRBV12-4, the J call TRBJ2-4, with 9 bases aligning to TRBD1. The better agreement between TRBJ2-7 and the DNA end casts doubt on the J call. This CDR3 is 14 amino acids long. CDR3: CASSFGTGRFEQYF. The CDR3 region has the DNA TGTGCCAGCAGTTTTGGGACAGGGCGGTTCGAGCAGTACTTC.